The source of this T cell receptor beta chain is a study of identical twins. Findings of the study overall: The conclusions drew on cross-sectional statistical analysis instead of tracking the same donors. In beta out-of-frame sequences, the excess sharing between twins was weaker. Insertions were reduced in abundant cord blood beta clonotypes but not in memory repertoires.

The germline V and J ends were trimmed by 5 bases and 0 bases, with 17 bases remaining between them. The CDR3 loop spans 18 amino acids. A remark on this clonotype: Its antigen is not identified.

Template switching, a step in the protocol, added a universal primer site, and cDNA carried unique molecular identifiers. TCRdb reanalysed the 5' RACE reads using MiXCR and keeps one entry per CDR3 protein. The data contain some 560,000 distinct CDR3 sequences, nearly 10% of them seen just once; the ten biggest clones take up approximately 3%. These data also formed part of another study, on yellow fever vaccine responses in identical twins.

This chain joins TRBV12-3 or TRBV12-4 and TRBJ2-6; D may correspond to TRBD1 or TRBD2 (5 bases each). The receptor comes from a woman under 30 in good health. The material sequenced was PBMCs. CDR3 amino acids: CASSNTRGRPSGANVLTF. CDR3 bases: TGTGCCAGCAGTAATACCCGGGGACGGCCCTCTGGGGCCAACGTCCTGACTTTC.